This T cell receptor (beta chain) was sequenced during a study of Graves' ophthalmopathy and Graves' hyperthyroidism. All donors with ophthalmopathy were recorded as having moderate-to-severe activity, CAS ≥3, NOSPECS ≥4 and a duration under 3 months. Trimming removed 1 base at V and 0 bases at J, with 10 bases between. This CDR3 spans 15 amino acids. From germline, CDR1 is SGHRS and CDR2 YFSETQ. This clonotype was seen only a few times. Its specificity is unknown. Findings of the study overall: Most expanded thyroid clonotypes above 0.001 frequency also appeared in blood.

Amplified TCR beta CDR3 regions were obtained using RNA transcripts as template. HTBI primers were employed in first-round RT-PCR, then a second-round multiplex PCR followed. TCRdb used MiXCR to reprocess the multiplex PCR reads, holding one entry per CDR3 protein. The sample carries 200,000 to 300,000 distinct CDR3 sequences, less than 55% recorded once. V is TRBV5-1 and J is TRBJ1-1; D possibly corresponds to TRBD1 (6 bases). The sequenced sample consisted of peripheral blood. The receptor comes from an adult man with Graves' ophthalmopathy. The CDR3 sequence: CASSLKQGLNTEAFF. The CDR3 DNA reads TGCGCCAGCAGCTTGAAACAGGGACTGAACACTGAAGCTTTCTTT.